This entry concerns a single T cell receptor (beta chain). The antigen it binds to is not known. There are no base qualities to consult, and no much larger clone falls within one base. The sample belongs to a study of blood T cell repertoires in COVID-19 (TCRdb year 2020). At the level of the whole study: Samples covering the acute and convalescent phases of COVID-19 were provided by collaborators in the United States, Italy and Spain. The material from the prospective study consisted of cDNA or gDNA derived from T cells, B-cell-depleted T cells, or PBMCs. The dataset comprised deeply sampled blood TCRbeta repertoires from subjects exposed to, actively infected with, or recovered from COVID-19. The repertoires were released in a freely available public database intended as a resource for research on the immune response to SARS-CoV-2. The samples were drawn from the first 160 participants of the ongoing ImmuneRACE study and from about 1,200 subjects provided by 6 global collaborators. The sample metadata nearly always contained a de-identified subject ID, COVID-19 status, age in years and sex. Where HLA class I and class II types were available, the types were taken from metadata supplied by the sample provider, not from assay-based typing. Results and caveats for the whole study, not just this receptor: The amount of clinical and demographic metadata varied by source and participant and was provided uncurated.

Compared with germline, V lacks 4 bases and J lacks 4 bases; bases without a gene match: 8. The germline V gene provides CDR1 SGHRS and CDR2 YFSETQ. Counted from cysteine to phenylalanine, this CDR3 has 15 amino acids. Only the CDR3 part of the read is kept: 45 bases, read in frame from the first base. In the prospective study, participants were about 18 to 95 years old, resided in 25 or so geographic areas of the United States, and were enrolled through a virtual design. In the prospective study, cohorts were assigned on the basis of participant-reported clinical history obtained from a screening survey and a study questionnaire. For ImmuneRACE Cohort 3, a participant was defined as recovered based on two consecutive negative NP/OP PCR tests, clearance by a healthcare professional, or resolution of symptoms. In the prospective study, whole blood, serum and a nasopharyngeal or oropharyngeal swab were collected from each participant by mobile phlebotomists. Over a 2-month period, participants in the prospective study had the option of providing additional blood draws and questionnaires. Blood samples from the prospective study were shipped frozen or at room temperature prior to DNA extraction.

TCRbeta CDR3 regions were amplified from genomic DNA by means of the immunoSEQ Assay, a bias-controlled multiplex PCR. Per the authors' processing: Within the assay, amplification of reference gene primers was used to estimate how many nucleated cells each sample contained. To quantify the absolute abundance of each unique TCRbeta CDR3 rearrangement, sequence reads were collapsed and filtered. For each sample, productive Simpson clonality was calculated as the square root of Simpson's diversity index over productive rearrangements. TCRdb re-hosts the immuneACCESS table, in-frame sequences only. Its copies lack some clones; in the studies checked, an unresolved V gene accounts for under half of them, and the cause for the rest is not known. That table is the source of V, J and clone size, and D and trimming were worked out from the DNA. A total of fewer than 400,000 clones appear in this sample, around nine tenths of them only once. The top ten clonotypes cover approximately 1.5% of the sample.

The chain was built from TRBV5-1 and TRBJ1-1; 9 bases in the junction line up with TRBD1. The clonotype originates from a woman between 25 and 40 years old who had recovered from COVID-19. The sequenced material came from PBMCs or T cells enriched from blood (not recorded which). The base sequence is TGCGCCAGCAGCAGGTGGGGACAGGGTGGCACTGAAGCTTTCTTT. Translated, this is CASSRWGQGGTEAFF. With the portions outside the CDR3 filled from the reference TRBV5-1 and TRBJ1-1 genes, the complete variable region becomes KAGVTQTPRYLIKTRGQQVTLSCSPISGHRSVSWYQQTPGQGLQFLFEYFSETQRNKGNFPGRFSGRQFSNSRSEMNVSTLELGDSALYLCASSRWGQGGTEAFFGQGTRLTVV.